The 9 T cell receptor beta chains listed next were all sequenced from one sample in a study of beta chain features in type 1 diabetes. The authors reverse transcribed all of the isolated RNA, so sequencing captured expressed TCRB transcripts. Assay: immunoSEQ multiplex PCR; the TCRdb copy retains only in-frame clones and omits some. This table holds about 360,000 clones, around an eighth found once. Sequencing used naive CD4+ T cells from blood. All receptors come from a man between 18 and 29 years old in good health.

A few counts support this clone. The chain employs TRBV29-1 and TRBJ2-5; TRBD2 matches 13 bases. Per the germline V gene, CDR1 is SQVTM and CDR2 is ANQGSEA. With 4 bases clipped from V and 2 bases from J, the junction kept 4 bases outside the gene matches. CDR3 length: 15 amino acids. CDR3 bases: TGCAGCGTTGGACTAGCGGGGGGCGGTCAAGAGACCCAGTACTTC. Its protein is CSVGLAGGGQETQYF.

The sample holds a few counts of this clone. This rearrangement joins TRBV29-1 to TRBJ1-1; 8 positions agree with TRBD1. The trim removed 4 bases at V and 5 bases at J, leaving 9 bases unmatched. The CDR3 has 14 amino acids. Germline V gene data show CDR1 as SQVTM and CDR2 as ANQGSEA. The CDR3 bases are TGCAGCGTTGTAACTTCAGGGGGCCGAACTGAAGCTTTCTTT. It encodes CSVVTSGGRTEAFF. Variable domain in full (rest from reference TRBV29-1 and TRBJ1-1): SAVISQKPSRDICQRGTSLTIQCQVDSQVTMMFWYRQQPGQSLTLIATANQGSEATYESGFVIDKFPISRPNLTFSTLTVSNMSPEDSSIYLCSVVTSGGRTEAFFGQGTRLTVV.

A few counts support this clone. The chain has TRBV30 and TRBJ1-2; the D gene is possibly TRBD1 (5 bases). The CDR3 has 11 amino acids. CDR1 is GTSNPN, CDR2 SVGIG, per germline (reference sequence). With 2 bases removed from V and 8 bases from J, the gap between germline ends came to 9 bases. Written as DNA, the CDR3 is TGTGCCTGGAGTAAAGGGGCCGGCTACACCTTC. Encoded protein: CAWSKGAGYTF.

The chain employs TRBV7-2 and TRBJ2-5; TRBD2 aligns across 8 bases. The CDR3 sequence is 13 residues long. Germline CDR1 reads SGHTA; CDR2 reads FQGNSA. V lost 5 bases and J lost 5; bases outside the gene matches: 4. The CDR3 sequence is CASSGGGRETQYF. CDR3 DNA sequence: TGTGCCAGCAGCGGCGGGGGGCGGGAGACCCAGTACTTC. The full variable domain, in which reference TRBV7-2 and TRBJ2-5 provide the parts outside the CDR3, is GAGVSQSPSNKVTEKGKDVELRCDPISGHTALYWYRQSLGQGLEFLIYFQGNSAPDKSGLPSDRFSAERTGGSVSTLTIQRTQQEDSAVYLCASSGGGRETQYFGPGTRLLVL.

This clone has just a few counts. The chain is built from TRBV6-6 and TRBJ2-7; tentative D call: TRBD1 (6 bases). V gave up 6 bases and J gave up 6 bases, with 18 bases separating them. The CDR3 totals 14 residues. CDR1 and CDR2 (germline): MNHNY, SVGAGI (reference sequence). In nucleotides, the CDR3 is TGTGCCAGCAGGCCCGAAGGGACAAGTATCGAGCAGTACTTC. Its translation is CASRPEGTSIEQYF.

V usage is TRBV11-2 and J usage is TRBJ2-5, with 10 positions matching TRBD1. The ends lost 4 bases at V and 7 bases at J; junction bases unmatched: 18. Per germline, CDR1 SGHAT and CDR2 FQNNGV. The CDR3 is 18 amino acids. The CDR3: CASSSPVRQGAKMGTQYF. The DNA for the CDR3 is TGTGCCAGCAGCTCCCCCGTGAGACAGGGGGCTAAAATGGGGACCCAGTACTTC.

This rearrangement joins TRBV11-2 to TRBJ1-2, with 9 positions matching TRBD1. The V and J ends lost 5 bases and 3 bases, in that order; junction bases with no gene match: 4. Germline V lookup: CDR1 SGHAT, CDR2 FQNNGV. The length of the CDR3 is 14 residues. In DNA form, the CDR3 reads TGTGCCAGCAGCCCCCGGACAGGGGACTATGGCTACACCTTC. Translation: CASSPRTGDYGYTF.

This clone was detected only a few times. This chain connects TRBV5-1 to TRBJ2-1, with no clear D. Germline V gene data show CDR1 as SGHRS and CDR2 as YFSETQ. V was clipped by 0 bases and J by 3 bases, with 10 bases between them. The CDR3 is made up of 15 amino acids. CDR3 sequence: CASSLVLAHYNEQFF. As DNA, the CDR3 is TGCGCCAGCAGCTTGGTGTTAGCCCACTACAATGAGCAGTTCTTC.

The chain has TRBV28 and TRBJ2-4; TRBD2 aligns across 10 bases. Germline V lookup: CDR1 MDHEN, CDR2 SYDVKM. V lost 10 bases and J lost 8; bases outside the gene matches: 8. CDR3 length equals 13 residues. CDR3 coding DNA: TGTGCCACCTTAACTAGCGGGATGTACATTCAGTACTTC. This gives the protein CATLTSGMYIQYF. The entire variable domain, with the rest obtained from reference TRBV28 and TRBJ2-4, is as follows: DVKVTQSSRYLVKRTGEKVFLECVQDMDHENMFWYRQDPGLGLRLIYFSYDVKMKEKGDIPEGYSVSREKKERFSLILESASTNQTSMYLCATLTSGMYIQYFGAGTRLSVL.